The rows below give T cell receptor beta chains drawn from one sample of a study of graft-versus-host responses after intestinal transplantation. Method: immunoSEQ multiplex PCR; TCRdb's copy keeps in-frame clones and lacks some. The sample contains over 1,500 clones, more than 75% of which appear only once. Sequencing used ileum tissue, obtained 12 days after intestinal transplant. The receptors here all came from a human patient who received an intestinal transplant, so some T cells may come from the graft donor. Both conserved end residues are part of each CDR3. Fields, in order: V gene, J gene, clone size, D gene, CDR3 DNA, CDR3 protein. A D gene is named only where the DNA matches it firmly. A clone size is listed for some rows: how often the clone was seen (once, few, many), or a class if it is expanded.

TRBV6-5	TRBJ2-3	NA	NA	TGTGCCAGCAGTTCGTTCAGAGGGAGCACAGATACGCAGTATTTT	CASSSFRGSTDTQYF
TRBV2	TRBJ2-3	once	TRBD1	TGTGCCAGCAGATTGACAGGGGGCGTAATCACAGATACGCAGTATTTT	CASRLTGGVITDTQYF
TRBV15	TRBJ1-1	NA	NA	TGTGCCACCAGCAGAGATCTGGGCAGGGTGTTCAATGGGGACACTGAAGCTTTCTTT	CATSRDLGRVFNGDTEAFF
TRBV30	TRBJ2-1	NA	TRBD2	TGTGCCTGGGATCGGACTAGCGGGAGGGGTGAGCAGTTCTTC	CAWDRTSGRGEQFF
TRBV28	TRBJ2-5	NA	TRBD1	TGTGCCAGCAGTTTAGGCCAGGGGGCGGGAGAGACCCAGTACTTC	CASSLGQGAGETQYF
TRBV5-1	TRBJ2-7	once	NA	TGCGCCAGCAGAGCCAGCTCCTACGAGCAGTACTTC	CASRASSYEQYF
TRBV6-1	TRBJ2-7	NA	NA	TGTGCCAGCAGTTACGCCTACGAGCAGTACTTC	CASSYAYEQYF
TRBV23-1	TRBJ2-1	NA	NA	TGCGCCAGCAGTCCGCCCTTGGCGGAAGGGTGGAATGAGCAGTTCTTC	CASSPPLAEGWNEQFF
TRBV30	TRBJ2-7	NA	TRBD2	TGTGCCTGGAGTGTACTAGCGGGAGAGGGGGAGCAGTACTTC	CAWSVLAGEGEQYF
TRBV28	TRBJ1-5	once	TRBD1	TGTGCCAGCAGTCAAGACAGGGTTGGCAATCAGCCCCAGCATTTT	CASSQDRVGNQPQHF
TRBV4-1	TRBJ2-1	NA	TRBD2	TGCGCCAGCAGCCAAGATCAAGGGACTAGCGGATACAATGAGCAGTTCTTC	CASSQDQGTSGYNEQFF
TRBV5-4	TRBJ2-5	once	TRBD2	TGTGCCAGCAGCTTGAAACTAGCGGGGGAAGAGACCCAGTACTTC	CASSLKLAGEETQYF
TRBV4-1	TRBJ2-7	NA	NA	TGCGCCAGCAGCCAAGGTTCCGGGTTATACGAGCAGTACTTC	CASSQGSGLYEQYF
TRBV23-1	TRBJ1-2	NA	NA	TGCGCCAGCAGTCCCCTGGGGGGGGATGGGAACTATGGCTACACCTTC	CASSPLGGDGNYGYTF
TRBV2	TRBJ2-1	NA	NA	TGTGCCAGCAGTGAAAGAGGCTCCTACAATGAGCAGTTCTTC	CASSERGSYNEQFF
TRBV18	TRBJ2-6	NA	NA	TGTGCCAGCTCAAGGGGCCTGGACATACAAAGTCGGGCCAACGTCCTGACTTTC	CASSRGLDIQSRANVLTF
TRBV7-9	TRBJ2-1	NA	TRBD2	TGTGCCAGCAGCGTTAGGTTGCTGGGACTAGGTCGATACAATGAGCAGTTCTTC	CASSVRLLGLGRYNEQFF
TRBV6-4	TRBJ1-2	NA	NA	TGTGCCAGCAGTGACCGCAAAGACCCGGGACAAGGGACTCCAGCTAACTATGGCTACACCTTC	CASSDRKDPGQGTPANYGYTF
TRBV19	TRBJ2-7	NA	TRBD1	TGTGCCAGTTCCACCCACTTAGACAGGGGATCCTACGAGCAGTACTTC	CASSTHLDRGSYEQYF
TRBV7-6	TRBJ2-1	NA	NA	TGTGCCAGCAGCTTAGGAAGGGGAGGGGGTTACAATGAGCAGTTCTTC	CASSLGRGGGYNEQFF
TRBV4-1	TRBJ2-1	NA	NA	TGCGCCAGCAGCCACACTCGGGACTCCTTTAACAATGAGCAGTTCTTC	CASSHTRDSFNNEQFF
TRBV21-1	TRBJ2-1	NA	NA	TGTGCCAGCAGCTCTCACAGGGGGCTACCTAGCAATGAGCAGTTCTTC	CASSSHRGLPSNEQFF
TRBV11-2	TRBJ2-6	NA	NA	TGTGCCAGCAGCTCTAACGGGGACTCTGGGGCCAACGTCCTGACTTTC	CASSSNGDSGANVLTF
TRBV5-3	TRBJ2-1	NA	TRBD2	TGTGCCAGAAGCACCCTAGCGGAGCAGTACAATGAGCAGTTCTTC	CARSTLAEQYNEQFF
TRBV21-1	TRBJ2-5	few	NA	TGTGCCAGCGGCAAAAAGGGACACCAAGAGACCCAGTACTTC	CASGKKGHQETQYF
TRBV4-1	TRBJ2-5	NA	TRBD2	TGCGCCAGCAGCCAAAATCGCCGGGAGGGCCTTAGCACGGTCGATAAAGAGACCCAGTACTTC	CASSQNRREGLSTVDKETQYF
TRBV25-1	TRBJ1-4	NA	NA	TGTGCCAGCAGTGAATATAAGGCGGGAAATATAGAAAAACTGTTTTTT	CASSEYKAGNIEKLFF
TRBV11-1	TRBJ2-7	NA	NA	TGTGCCAGCAGCCTTGTGACTGGAGGGAACTACGAGCAGTACTTC	CASSLVTGGNYEQYF
TRBV5-1	TRBJ2-2	NA	NA	TGCGCCAGCAGCAGCGGACACTTGAACACCGGGGAGCTGTTTTTT	CASSSGHLNTGELFF
TRBV7-3	TRBJ2-2	few	NA	TGTGCCAGCAGCTTAAGCAGGGAGGACACCGGGGAGCTGTTTTTT	CASSLSREDTGELFF
TRBV4-1	TRBJ2-7	NA	NA	TGCGCCAGCAGTTCTTTTCACGGGAGCGGTCCGCAGTACTTC	CASSSFHGSGPQYF
TRBV19	TRBJ1-5	NA	TRBD1	TGTGCCAGTAGTTTGAACAGGGGCTTAAGCAATCAGCCCCAGCATTTT	CASSLNRGLSNQPQHF
TRBV7-9	TRBJ1-2	NA	NA	TGTGCCAGCAGCTTAGAGGTCCACTATGGCTACACCTTC	CASSLEVHYGYTF
TRBV28	TRBJ2-5	few	TRBD1	TGTGCCATACAGGGGGAAGCTGAGACCCAGTACTTC	CAIQGEAETQYF
TRBV7-2	TRBJ2-7	NA	TRBD2	TGTGCCAGCAGCTTAGAGTCCAGCGGGGTTATGAACGAGCAGTACTTC	CASSLESSGVMNEQYF
TRBV2	TRBJ1-6	NA	NA	TGTGCCAGCAGTGATACTACGGGGGGGGGCCATTCACCCCTCCACTTT	CASSDTTGGGHSPLHF
TRBV7-2	TRBJ1-5	NA	NA	TGTGCCAGCAGCCGTAGGGACACCCACTTTAGCAATCAGCCCCAGCATTTT	CASSRRDTHFSNQPQHF
TRBV5-1	TRBJ2-5	NA	NA	TGCGCCAGCAGCTTGATATTGGGTGCCCAAGAGACCCAGTACTTC	CASSLILGAQETQYF
TRBV25-1	TRBJ1-5	NA	NA	TGTGCCAGCAGTGGGGAACAGGTTAATCAGCCCCAGCATTTT	CASSGEQVNQPQHF
TRBV10-2	TRBJ2-7	NA	NA	TGCGCCAGCAGTGTTAGGGGGGACCTCAGGAACGAGCAGTACTTC	CASSVRGDLRNEQYF
TRBV6-6	TRBJ1-3	NA	NA	TGTGCCAGCAGTCCCAGGACCTTGGGCTTGGACACCATATATTTT	CASSPRTLGLDTIYF
TRBV6-5	TRBJ2-7	NA	NA	TGTGCCAGCAGTTACCACGAGGGTAGCGGCGAGCAGTACTTC	CASSYHEGSGEQYF
TRBV27	TRBJ1-2	NA	NA	TGTGCCAGCAGTTCAAACCTGGGGAGGGGGAACTATGGCTACACCTTC	CASSSNLGRGNYGYTF
TRBV4-1	TRBJ2-1	NA	NA	TGCGCCAGCAGCCAAGGGAGACAGGCCTACAATGAGCAGTTCTTC	CASSQGRQAYNEQFF
TRBV11-1	TRBJ2-1	NA	NA	TGTGCCAGCAGCTTGGGTCGGGTGCCGCGCGATGAGCAGTTCTTC	CASSLGRVPRDEQFF
TRBV6-4	TRBJ1-5	NA	NA	TGTGCCAGCAGTGGACTGGCAGGCCCTGAGCGGGGTTCCCAGCCCCAGCATTTT	CASSGLAGPERGSQPQHF
TRBV5-1	TRBJ1-5	NA	NA	TGCGCCAGCAGCCTTCGGAGCGAAAATCAGCCCCAGCATTTT	CASSLRSENQPQHF
TRBV6-1	TRBJ1-4	NA	NA	TGTGCCAGCAGTGAAGCTTGGGAAGGTGGAGAAAAACTGTTTTTT	CASSEAWEGGEKLFF
TRBV27	TRBJ2-4	NA	TRBD2	TGTGCCAGCAGCCTAGGGCTAGCGGGAGGCATTCAGTACTTC	CASSLGLAGGIQYF
TRBV6-5	TRBJ2-7	NA	TRBD1	TGTGCCAGCAGTGCAAGACAGGGGTTCTACGAGCAGTACTTC	CASSARQGFYEQYF
TRBV1	TRBJ2-3	once	NA	TGCACCAGCAGCCACCGAAACACAGATACGCAGTATTTT	CTSSHRNTDTQYF
TRBV5-1	TRBJ2-7	NA	NA	TGCGCCAGCAGCTTGTTGCCCCGAGCACACTCTAATCCTACCGAGCAGTACTTC	CASSLLPRAHSNPTEQYF
TRBV11-2	TRBJ1-1	NA	NA	TGTGCCAGCACCGAGCATCCCAGGGCAGGGAATACTGAAGCTTTCTTT	CASTEHPRAGNTEAFF